Ten or more counts support the clone carrying this T cell receptor (beta chain). Based on clinical symptoms, serum thyroxine and TRAb, thyroid ultrasound and orbital computed tomography, diagnoses were reached. The data originate from a study of T cells in Graves' hyperthyroidism and ophthalmopathy. What was amplified from RNA transcripts were TCR beta CDR3 regions. First-round RT-PCR of the TCR CDR3 relied on the HTBI primer set. TCRdb called the multiplex PCR reads again in MiXCR, with one record for every CDR3 protein. In the table there are fewer than 350,000 distinct CDR3 sequences, approximately 16% of which are singletons. This receptor was obtained from a woman aged 50 to 60 with Graves' hyperthyroidism that later progressed to Graves' ophthalmopathy. Sequenced material: blood.

The CDR3 protein is CSARDPGEAYEQYF. CDR3 in DNA: TGCAGTGCTAGAGACCCAGGGGAGGCCTACGAGCAGTACTTC. The gene calls are TRBV20-1 and TRBJ2-7; D assignment may be TRBD1 or TRBD2 (6 bases each). This CDR3 is 14 amino acids long. Germline V gene data show CDR1 as DFQATT and CDR2 as SNEGSKA (reference sequence). V was clipped by 0 bases and J by 2 bases, with 11 bases between them.